The present T cell receptor (beta chain) was sequenced within a study of T cell responses to AZD1222 COVID-19 vaccine. Overall study context: Analyses pooled second doses at about 4 or about 12 weeks.

Study conclusions and caveats: All repertoire sampling was performed exclusively after the peak T cell response. Possibly, clonal diversity was underestimated; donors were largely white British and included more females. Increases in Spike-specific TCR breadth and depth were seen after two AZD1222 doses.

This clone showed up just once. Its antigen is still unknown. Produced via immunoSEQ multiplex PCR; TCRdb's table is partial and in-frame only. This table has some 150,000 clones, more than 90% appearing once. This CDR3 has 13 residues. V lost 0 bases and J lost 7, with 6 bases in between. Germline assignment: CDR1 SGHNT and CDR2 YENEEA. The chain carries TRBV11-3 and TRBJ2-2; D is undetermined. The sequence derives from an adult in good health. This specimen consisted of peripheral blood, obtained on day 0 of AZD1222 vaccination. CDR3 in DNA: TGTGCCAGCAGCTTAGATGGGTTCGGGGAGCTGTTTTTT. Its protein product is CASSLDGFGELFF.